This record covers a single TCR beta chain. Germline V gene sequence: CDR1 MDHEN, CDR2 SYDVKM. The V gene end was trimmed by 3 bases and the J gene end by 1 base; junction bases not matched to a gene: 8. The CDR3 spans 16 residues. This sample is drawn from a study of T cell changes during pregnancy in multiple sclerosis. The data were produced by immunoSEQ multiplex PCR, yet TCRdb's version contains in-frame clones alone and is incomplete. The sample contains under 45,000 clones, about 85% of which appear only once. The TCR was taken from a female donor with multiple sclerosis, enrolled in a pregnancy study. V usage is TRBV28 and J usage is TRBJ2-5, with 7 nucleotides matching TRBD2. The sequencing used CD4+ T cells from peripheral blood mononuclear cells, collected in the second trimester of pregnancy. The CDR3 DNA sequence: TGTGCCAGCAGTTTCTTGGGGGAGGGTGCCCAAGAGACCCAGTACTTC. Translating it yields CASSFLGEGAQETQYF.